This T cell receptor (beta chain) was sequenced in a study of regulatory T cells in long-lasting Graves disease. Turning to the study itself: Antithyroid drugs had been taken by newly diagnosed Graves' patients for under 3 months.

Study results and caveats: Few sampled subjects may have lowered accuracy.

Trimming left V 1 base short and J 5 bases short, with 14 bases between. Germline V gene data show CDR1 as SNHLY and CDR2 as FYNNEI. This CDR3 spans 15 amino acids. Arm-PCR of CDR3 regions and iRepertoire HTBI primers were used to build TCR beta libraries. As handled by the study authors: Across the samples, identification revealed just over 60 TRBV and about 15 TRBJ segments. TCRdb recomputed calls from the multiplex PCR reads with MiXCR, one row per CDR3 protein. In this record, the V and J calls reflect TCRdb's handling and not the investigators' own analysis. The data contain about half a million distinct CDR3 sequences, around 12% of them singletons. Time point here: newly diagnosed GD, antithyroid drugs for less than 3 months. RNA extracted from PBMCs served as the sequencing template. This clonotype was recorded at least ten times. Its specificity is unknown. The data also belong to a second study, concerning T cells in Graves' hyperthyroidism and ophthalmopathy. Per that paper: The blood repertoire included most of the expanded thyroid clonotypes above 0.001.

This clonotype was sampled from a woman aged 25 to 39 with Graves disease. The chain employs TRBV2 and TRBJ1-2, with no clear D. The material sequenced was peripheral blood mononuclear cells (PBMCs), taken at new diagnosis, from a patient treated with antithyroid drugs. The CDR3 loop is CASSEEKQGLYGYTF. For the CDR3, the DNA is TGTGCCAGCAGTGAAGAGAAACAAGGTTTATATGGCTACACCTTC.